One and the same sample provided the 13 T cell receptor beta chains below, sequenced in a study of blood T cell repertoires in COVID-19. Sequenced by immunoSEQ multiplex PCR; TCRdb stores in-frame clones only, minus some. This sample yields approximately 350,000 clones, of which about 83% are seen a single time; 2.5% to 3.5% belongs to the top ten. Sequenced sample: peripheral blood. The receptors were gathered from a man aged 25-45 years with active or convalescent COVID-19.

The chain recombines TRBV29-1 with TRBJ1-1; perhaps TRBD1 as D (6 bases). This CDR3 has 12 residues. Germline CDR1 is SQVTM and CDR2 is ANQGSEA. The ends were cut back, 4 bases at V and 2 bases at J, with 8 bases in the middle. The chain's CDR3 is CSVAGDNTEAFF. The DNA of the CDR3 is TGCAGCGTTGCAGGGGACAACACTGAAGCTTTCTTT.

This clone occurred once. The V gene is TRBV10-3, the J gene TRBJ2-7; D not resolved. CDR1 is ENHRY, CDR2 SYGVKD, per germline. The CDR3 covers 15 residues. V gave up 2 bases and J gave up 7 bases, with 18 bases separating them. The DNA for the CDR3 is TGTGCCATCAGTGAGGCGATCGCCCGGTCTCTAGAGCAGTACTTC. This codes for CAISEAIARSLEQYF.

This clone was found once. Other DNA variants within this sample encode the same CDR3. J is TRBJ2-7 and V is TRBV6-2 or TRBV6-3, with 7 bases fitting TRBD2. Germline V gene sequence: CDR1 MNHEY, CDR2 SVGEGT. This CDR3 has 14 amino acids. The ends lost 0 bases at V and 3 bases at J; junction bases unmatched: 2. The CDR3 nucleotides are TGTGCCAGCAGTTACTCTGGCGGGAGCTACGAGCAGTACTTC. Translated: CASSYSGGSYEQYF.

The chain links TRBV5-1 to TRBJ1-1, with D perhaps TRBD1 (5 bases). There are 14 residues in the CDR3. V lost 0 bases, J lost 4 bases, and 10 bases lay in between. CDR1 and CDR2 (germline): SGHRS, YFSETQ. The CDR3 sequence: CASSLDDRGTEAFF. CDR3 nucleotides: TGCGCCAGCAGCTTGGATGATAGGGGCACTGAAGCTTTCTTT.

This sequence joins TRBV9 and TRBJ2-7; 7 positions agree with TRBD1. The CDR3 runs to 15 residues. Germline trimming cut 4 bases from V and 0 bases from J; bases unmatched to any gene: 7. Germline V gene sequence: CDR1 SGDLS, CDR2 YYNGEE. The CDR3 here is CASSPTGILSYEQYF. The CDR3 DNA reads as TGTGCCAGCAGCCCGACAGGGATACTCTCCTACGAGCAGTACTTC.

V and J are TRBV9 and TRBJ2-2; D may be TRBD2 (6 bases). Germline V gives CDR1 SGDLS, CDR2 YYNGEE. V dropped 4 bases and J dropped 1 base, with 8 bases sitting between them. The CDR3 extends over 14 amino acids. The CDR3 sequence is CASSLAVNTGELFF. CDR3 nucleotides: TGTGCCAGCAGCTTAGCGGTGAACACCGGGGAGCTGTTTTTT.

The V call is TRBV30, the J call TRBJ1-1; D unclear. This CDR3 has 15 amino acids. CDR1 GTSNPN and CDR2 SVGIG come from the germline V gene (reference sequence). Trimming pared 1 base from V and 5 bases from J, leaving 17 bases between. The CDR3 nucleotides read TGTGCCTGGAGTGGTTTGGGCAGAGGAGGAACTGAAGCTTTCTTT. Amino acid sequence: CAWSGLGRGGTEAFF.

This chain's CDR3 is CASSLAAPGQRSYGYTF. CDR3 bases: TGTGCCAGCAGCTTAGCGGCACCGGGACAGCGATCCTATGGCTACACCTTC. The V call is TRBV7-2, the J call TRBJ1-2, with 7 bases identical to TRBD1. The CDR3 has 17 amino acids. Germline V gene sequence: CDR1 SGHTA, CDR2 FQGNSA. V trimming: 0 bases; J trimming: 4 bases; junction bases outside the gene matches: 11.

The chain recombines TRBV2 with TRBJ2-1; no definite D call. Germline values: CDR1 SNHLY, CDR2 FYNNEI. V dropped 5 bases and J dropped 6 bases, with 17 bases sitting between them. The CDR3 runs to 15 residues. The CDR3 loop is CASSKQNPVSNEQFF. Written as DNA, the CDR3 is TGTGCCAGCAGTAAACAGAATCCGGTATCCAATGAGCAGTTCTTC.

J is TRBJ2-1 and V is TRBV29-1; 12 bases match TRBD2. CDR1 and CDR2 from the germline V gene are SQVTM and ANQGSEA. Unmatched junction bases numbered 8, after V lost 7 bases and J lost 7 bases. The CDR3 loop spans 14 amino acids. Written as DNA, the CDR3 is TGCAGCGCCTCCGGGACTAGCGGGTCTAATGAGCAGTTCTTC. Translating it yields CSASGTSGSNEQFF.

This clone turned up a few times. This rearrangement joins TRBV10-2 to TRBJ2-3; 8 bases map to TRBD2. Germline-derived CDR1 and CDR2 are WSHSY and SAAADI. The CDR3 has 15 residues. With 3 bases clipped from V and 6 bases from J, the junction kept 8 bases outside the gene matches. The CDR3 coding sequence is TGCGCCAGCAGTGAAGAAGCGGGGGTGATGGATACGCAGTATTTT. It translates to CASSEEAGVMDTQYF.

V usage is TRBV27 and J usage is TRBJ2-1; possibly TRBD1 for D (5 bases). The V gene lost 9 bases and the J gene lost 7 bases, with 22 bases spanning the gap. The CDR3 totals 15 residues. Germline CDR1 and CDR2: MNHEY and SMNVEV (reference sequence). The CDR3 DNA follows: TGTGCCAGTGCTCGGTCGGGTGCGCGACAGAATGAGCAGTTCTTC. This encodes CASARSGARQNEQFF.

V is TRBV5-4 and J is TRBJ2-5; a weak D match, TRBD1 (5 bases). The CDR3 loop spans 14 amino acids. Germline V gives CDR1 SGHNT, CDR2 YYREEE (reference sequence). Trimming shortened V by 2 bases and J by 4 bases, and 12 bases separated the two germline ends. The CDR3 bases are TGTGCCAGCAGCTTCATAGGACAACCAGAGACCCAGTACTTC. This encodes CASSFIGQPETQYF.